Detailed here is one T cell receptor beta chain. The V and J ends lost 1 base and 16 bases respectively, with 30 bases between them. Germline assignment: CDR1 SGHDT and CDR2 YYEEEE. This CDR3 region has 17 residues. RNA was extracted from bulk tissue without any cell sorting. The sample belongs to a study of tumor and adjacent non-tumor tissue in lung cancer. Study in general: Patients comprised about eleven adenocarcinoma, a couple of squamous cell carcinoma and 1 small cell lung cancer.

The library came from three nested PCR rounds adapted from ARM-PCR protocols. TCRdb used MiXCR to reprocess the multiplex PCR reads, holding one entry per CDR3 protein. The profile shows over 100,000 distinct CDR3 sequences, around 75% of them singletons. The TCR was taken from a woman aged 55 to 70 with non-small cell lung cancer. The V call is TRBV5-6, the J call TRBJ2-1, with a possible D match to TRBD2 (7 bases). Material: lung tumor tissue. CDR3 in DNA: TGTGCCAGCAGCTTGTTATCCAGTGGGGGGGCGTGGAATGAGTATTTCTTC. It translates to CASSLLSSGGAWNEYFF.